This section outlines one TCR beta chain sequence together with its context. The record originates from a study of beta chain features in type 1 diabetes. Reverse transcribing all isolated RNA meant expressed TCRB transcripts were sequenced. Naive, central memory and regulatory T cell samples produced a mean of about 3.5 million reads. TCRdb's copy holds only in-frame clones and misses some; the assay was immunoSEQ multiplex PCR. In the table there are just over 450,000 clones, 25% to 35% of which are singletons. Cell sorting via CD45RO/CCR7/CD25/CD127/CD95/CD27 was performed to obtain CD4+ naive, central memory, regulatory and stem cell-like memory cells. The TCR comes from a young man in good health. The sample taken for sequencing was naive CD4+ T cells from blood.

The CDR3 loop reads CASSRSTSGLTTDTQYF. The CDR3, as DNA: TGCGCCAGCAGCAGATCGACTAGCGGGTTAACCACAGATACGCAGTATTTT. The chain links TRBV5-1 to TRBJ2-3, with 10 bases that match TRBD2. CDR3 size: 17 residues. V lost 4 bases and J lost 2; bases outside the gene matches: 10. Germline V CDR1 and CDR2: SGHRS, YFSETQ.